This T cell receptor (beta chain) derives from a study of T cells in Graves' hyperthyroidism and ophthalmopathy (dated by TCRdb to about 2019). Background for the entire study: Peripheral blood samples were taken at initial diagnosis, before any treatment was given. A discovery cohort of around 98 patients, 43 with Graves' ophthalmopathy and about 60 with stable Graves' hyperthyroidism, was used to find distinguishing TCR V-J signatures. An independent validation cohort of around 19 hyperthyroidism patients and 15 or so patients who later progressed to ophthalmopathy tested prospective prediction of ophthalmopathy. For training and testing, the 80 to 100 patients in the discovery cohort were randomly divided in a 7:3 ratio. In about 6 Graves' hyperthyroidism patients, the study also compared T-cell repertoires from thyroid tissue with T-cell repertoires from blood. After blood sampling, hyperthyroidism patients were treated with methimazole at a starting dose of 30 mg daily, and ophthalmopathy patients were treated with high-dose intravenous methylprednisolone. The paper reports TCR Vbeta CDR3 sequencing of 130 to 150 peripheral blood samples: approximately 41 ophthalmopathy, roughly 80 hyperthyroidism and around 17 progressor patients.

The TCR beta CDR3 regions were amplified from RNA transcripts. A first-round RT-PCR of the TCR CDR3 used the HTBI primer set with the Qiagen OneStep RT-PCR kit. The libraries were constructed in a second round of multiplex PCR and then size-selected and purified. Sequencing of the libraries was done on an Illumina HiSeq2000 using paired-end 100 bp reads. From the authors' description of their analysis: SOAPnuke was used to process the raw data, removing reads that contained adapters or uncalled bases, had a mean Phred below 15, or lacked an exact match to the constant primer or identifier. High-quality paired reads were merged using COPE v1.2.5, and each unique nucleotide sequence was defined as a clonotype. MiTCR v1.1 was used to align clonotypes to the IMGT TRBV, TRBD and TRBJ reference segments. The analysis included only V-J combinations with a frequency above 0.0001, which together covered 99.2% of the repertoires. A TCS score was defined as the ratio of F50 (clonal expansion) to E x V (chaos), with BLOSUM62-based TCRdist applied between CDR3 peptides within each V-J. Welch's t-statistics and random forest reduced roughly 540 V-J features to some 14, which were used in a naive Bayes classifier (R e1071). The public reads were reprocessed in TCRdb via fastp at Q25 and MiXCR, keeping in-frame beta chains. For every CDR3 protein sequence, its rows merge into one entry that carries the most common genes and DNA. The V and J calls were not made by the authors but by TCRdb's processing. Present in this sample are approximately 690,000 distinct CDR3 sequences, approximately 14% of which were seen just once. The top ten clones comprise roughly an eighth of the sample.

For CDR1 and CDR2, the germline V gene (reference sequence) lists GTSNPN and SVGIG. Reading from cysteine to phenylalanine, the CDR3 counts 13 amino acids. The kept DNA is CDR3 alone, 39 bases in frame from the first base. Trimming leaves V shorter by 8 bases and J shorter by 5 bases, with the junction holding 6 bases beyond the gene matches. In regard to this clonotype: It has no known antigen specificity. Base qualities are not at hand, and no much larger clone is one base apart.

Summary of the overall study and its limitations: Blood samples also contained most of the expanded thyroid clonotypes (frequency above 0.001), which suggests that blood repertoires may reflect thyroid immune responses. A model built on a 13 V-J signature distinguished ophthalmopathy from stable hyperthyroidism, reaching over 85% sensitivity and 81.08% specificity in cross-validation and 80%/75% in testing. During validation, the model predicted progression to ophthalmopathy a median of about 6.5 months ahead of onset, with 60% to 71% sensitivity and 72% to 85% specificity. No statistical method was used to fix the sample size in advance, and group allocation was not hidden from the investigators.

In the ophthalmopathy patients, disease was moderately to severely active, with a Clinical Activity Score of 3 or more, a NOSPECS grade of 4 or more, and a duration of less than 3 months. The study excluded patients with uncontrolled infections, other autoimmune diseases, pregnancy or lactation. Diagnoses relied on clinical symptoms, serum thyroxine and TRAb, thyroid ultrasound and orbital computed tomography. Ficoll-Paque density gradient centrifugation was used to isolate PBMCs from under 11 ml of fresh peripheral blood. Total RNA was extracted using Trizol reagent, and RNA quality was assessed on an Agilent 2100 Bioanalyzer.

This TCR derives from a woman in her forties or fifties with Graves' ophthalmopathy. The sequenced sample was blood. This chain is built from TRBV30 and TRBJ2-2, with 9 bases aligning to TRBD2. CDR3 reads: CAKAGGGTGELFF. The DNA sequence reads TGTGCCAAAGCGGGAGGAGGGACCGGGGAGCTGTTTTTT.